The 20 T cell receptor beta chains below come from one sample, sequenced in a study of spatial heterogeneity in lung cancer. TCRdb fed the 5' RACE reads into MiXCR, producing one record per CDR3 protein. There are approximately 81,000 distinct CDR3 sequences in the sample; roughly an eighth occur only once, and about 4.5% lies in the top ten. Time point defined: sample taken at primary tumor resection. No cell sorting; template was whole RNA from tumor, lung tissue or PBMC. The input for sequencing was PBMCs, taken at surgery. The receptor set was obtained from a male donor with early-stage non-small cell lung cancer.

This clonotype was counted between two and nine times. The chain couples TRBV3-1 to TRBJ2-7; unclear D gene. The germline CDR1 and CDR2 sequences are LGHDT and YNNKEL (reference sequence). With 0 bases removed from V and 1 base from J, the gap between germline ends came to 10 bases. The CDR3 covers 15 residues. CDR3 protein: CASSQDNSRSYEQYF. The CDR3 DNA is TGTGCCAGCAGCCAAGATAATAGCCGATCCTACGAGCAGTACTTC.

The chain carries TRBV5-1 and TRBJ2-5, with 7 positions matching TRBD2. CDR1 and CDR2 (germline): SGHRS, YFSETQ. This CDR3 spans 16 amino acids. V trimming: 0 bases; J trimming: 4 bases; junction bases outside the gene matches: 9. CDR3 in amino acids: CASSLDRAGEGETQYF. The CDR3, as DNA: TGCGCCAGCAGCTTGGATCGCGCGGGAGAGGGAGAGACCCAGTACTTC.

The table lists this clonotype with a few counts. This chain joins TRBV5-4 and TRBJ2-3, with TRBD2 matching 7 bases. The V and J ends lost 0 bases and 5 bases, in that order; junction bases with no gene match: 15. The CDR3 runs 18 residues. Looked up from germline, CDR1 is SGHNT and CDR2 is YYREEE (reference sequence). The CDR3 sequence is CASSLAEASGSWGDTQYF. The CDR3 nucleotides are TGTGCCAGCAGCTTGGCCGAGGCTAGCGGCTCCTGGGGAGATACGCAGTATTTT.

This clonotype was detected only a few times. The V gene is TRBV18, the J gene TRBJ2-3; D might be TRBD2 (6 bases). The V end was cut by 2 bases, the J end by 4 bases, with 13 bases between. The CDR3 extends over 15 amino acids. Germline values: CDR1 KGHSH, CDR2 LQKENI. The CDR3 loop is CASSPVREEADTQYF. The CDR3 DNA is TGTGCCAGCTCACCAGTGAGGGAGGAGGCAGATACGCAGTATTTT. Full variable domain (missing parts from reference TRBV18 and TRBJ2-3): NAGVMQNPRHLVRRRGQEARLRCSPMKGHSHVYWYRQLPEEGLKFMVYLQKENIIDESGMPKERFSAEFPKEGPSILRIQQVVRGDSAAYFCASSPVREEADTQYFGPGTRLTVL.

The chain couples TRBV28 to TRBJ1-5; D gene uncertain. The CDR3 runs 14 residues. CDR1 and CDR2 from the germline V gene are MDHEN and SYDVKM. V was cut by 6 bases and J by 6 bases, with 15 bases left in between. The CDR3 bases are TGTGCCAGCAGAGAGGTCCGGGTTAGTCAGCCCCAGCATTTT. This codes for CASREVRVSQPQHF.

This clonotype was counted only a few times. The rearrangement joins TRBV12-3 or TRBV12-4 to TRBJ1-3; no firm D call. The V and J ends lost 6 bases and 0 bases respectively, with 15 bases between them. The CDR3 is made up of 16 amino acids. The CDR3 protein is CASSFWGSSSGNTIYF. CDR3 in DNA: TGTGCCAGCAGCTTCTGGGGTTCGAGCTCTGGAAACACCATATATTTT.

This clonotype was observed a few times. V gene TRBV19 combines with J gene TRBJ2-3; D is unresolved. The CDR3 has 15 residues. Trimming took off 2 bases at V and 0 bases at J, with 9 bases between the two ends. The germline gives CDR1 LNHDA, CDR2 SQIVND (reference sequence). Here the CDR3 DNA reads TGTGCCAGTAGTATAATGGCCTCCAGCACAGATACGCAGTATTTT. Protein sequence: CASSIMASSTDTQYF.

This clonotype has at least ten counts. This sequence joins TRBV7-9 and TRBJ2-5; possible D gene TRBD2, 5 bases. CDR1 SEHNR and CDR2 FQNEAQ come from the germline V gene (reference sequence). Trimming left V 1 base short and J 5 bases short, with 11 bases between. This CDR3 is built from 14 residues. The CDR3 sequence is CASSLGSRGETQYF. The CDR3 DNA reads TGTGCCAGCAGCTTAGGTAGCCGAGGGGAGACCCAGTACTTC.

V usage is TRBV29-1 and J usage is TRBJ1-1; no clear D. This CDR3 is built from 13 residues. Trimming cost V 0 bases and J 7 bases, with 12 bases left between them. CDR1 is SQVTM and CDR2 is ANQGSEA in the germline V gene. The CDR3 region has the DNA TGCAGCGTTGAAGACCCCGTACGCGGTGAAGCTTTCTTT. Translation: CSVEDPVRGEAFF. Full variable domain (missing parts from reference TRBV29-1 and TRBJ1-1): SAVISQKPSRDICQRGTSLTIQCQVDSQVTMMFWYRQQPGQSLTLIATANQGSEATYESGFVIDKFPISRPNLTFSTLTVSNMSPEDSSIYLCSVEDPVRGEAFFGQGTRLTVV.

The chain uses TRBV7-3 and TRBJ2-5; either TRBD1 or TRBD2 may fit D (5 bases each). The CDR3 sequence is 16 residues long. Trimming removed 0 bases at V and 0 bases at J, with 11 bases between. CDR1 and CDR2 from the germline V gene are SGHTA and FQGTGA. Written as DNA, the CDR3 is TGTGCCAGCAGCTTAACGGGACGTAGAGACCAAGAGACCCAGTACTTC. Its translation: CASSLTGRRDQETQYF. The full variable domain, completed using reference TRBV7-3 and TRBJ2-5, is GAGVSQTPSNKVTEKGKYVELRCDPISGHTALYWYRQSLGQGPEFLIYFQGTGAADDSGLPNDRFFAVRPEGSVSTLKIQRTERGDSAVYLCASSLTGRRDQETQYFGPGTRLLVL.

The chain links TRBV5-1 to TRBJ2-5, with no clear D. V dropped 2 bases and J dropped 9 bases, with 8 bases sitting between them. This CDR3 is built from 11 residues. Germline V CDR1 and CDR2: SGHRS, YFSETQ. CDR3 loop: CASSLEGPQYF. CDR3 bases: TGCGCCAGCAGCTTAGAAGGACCCCAGTACTTC.

The chain recombines TRBV30 with TRBJ2-3, with D tentatively TRBD1 or TRBD2 (6 bases each). V was clipped by 3 bases and J by 4 bases, with 14 bases between them. Looked up from germline, CDR1 is GTSNPN and CDR2 is SVGIG (reference sequence). The CDR3 runs 14 residues. The chain's CDR3 is CAWSRGGRADTQYF. DNA of the CDR3: TGTGCCTGGAGCCGAGGGGGGCGGGCAGATACGCAGTATTTT.

This clonotype appeared a few times. The CDR3 bases are TGTGCCAGCAGCCAAGGGATCACAGATACGCAGTATTTT. This translates into CASSQGITDTQYF. V is TRBV5-4 and J is TRBJ2-3; D is uncertain. Between the trimmed V and J ends, which lost 4 bases and 2 bases, there was a span of 8 bases. The CDR3 is 13 residues long. CDR1 is SGHNT, CDR2 YYREEE, per germline (reference sequence).

The chain joins TRBV7-8 to TRBJ2-3, with 10 bases aligning to TRBD2. The CDR3 loop spans 15 amino acids. Germline assignment: CDR1 SGHVS and CDR2 FQNEAQ. Losses at the gene ends were 4 bases for V and 1 base for J; bases not matched to a gene: 2. The CDR3 DNA reads TGTGCCAGCAGCTCTAGCGGGGGTCGCACAGATACGCAGTATTTT. It specifies CASSSSGGRTDTQYF.

This chain uses TRBV29-1 with TRBJ2-7; 10 nucleotides line up with TRBD2. V was pared by 4 bases and J by 6 bases, with 9 bases of the junction left unmatched. This CDR3 is built from 14 residues. Germline CDR1 reads SQVTM; CDR2 reads ANQGSEA. The DNA of the CDR3 is TGCAGCGTTGGGGGCCTAGCGGGAGTCGGCGAGCAGTACTTC. Its protein product is CSVGGLAGVGEQYF.

This clonotype was counted between two and nine times. V is TRBV10-3 and J is TRBJ1-5, with 7 bases aligning to TRBD1. Per germline, CDR1 ENHRY and CDR2 SYGVKD. There are 15 residues in the CDR3. Trimming cost V 3 bases and J 1 base; bases outside gene matches: 3. The CDR3 sequence: CAISDEGASNQPQHF. Here the CDR3 DNA reads TGTGCCATCAGTGACGAGGGGGCAAGCAATCAGCCCCAGCATTTT.

The V gene is TRBV12-3 or TRBV12-4, the J gene TRBJ1-5, with 7 bases fitting TRBD1. The CDR3 is 14 residues long. The trim removed 6 bases at V and 2 bases at J, leaving 4 bases unmatched. The CDR3 DNA reads as TGTGCCAGCAGCGACAGGGCTGGCAATCAGCCCCAGCATTTT. It specifies CASSDRAGNQPQHF.

The chain employs TRBV19 and TRBJ2-3; 7 bases line up with TRBD2. V lost 0 bases to trimming and J lost 6 bases; unmatched junction nucleotides: 9. The CDR3 spans 16 residues. Germline loops: CDR1 LNHDA, CDR2 SQIVND (reference sequence). CDR3 nucleotide sequence: TGTGCCAGTAGTATAGATCGAGCGGGGAGGTCGGATACGCAGTATTTT. As protein: CASSIDRAGRSDTQYF.

In its sample, this clonotype was seen many times. The chain carries TRBV11-2 and TRBJ1-1; a weak D match, TRBD1 (6 bases). V was trimmed by 5 bases and J by 4 bases, leaving 11 bases between them. From germline, CDR1 is SGHAT and CDR2 FQNNGV. The CDR3 extends over 13 amino acids. In DNA, the CDR3 is TGTGCCAGCAGCCTCGGACAGTTCACTGAAGCTTTCTTT. Amino acids: CASSLGQFTEAFF.

This clonotype was observed a handful of times. The chain combines TRBV18 with TRBJ2-3; unclear D gene. Trimming cost V 0 bases and J 4 bases, with 14 bases left between them. Germline V gene lookup returns CDR1 KGHSH and CDR2 LQKENI. The CDR3 is 16 amino acids. The CDR3 region has the DNA TGTGCCAGCTCACCACCGGGTCTAAATGGGCCAGATACGCAGTATTTT. Translated: CASSPPGLNGPDTQYF.